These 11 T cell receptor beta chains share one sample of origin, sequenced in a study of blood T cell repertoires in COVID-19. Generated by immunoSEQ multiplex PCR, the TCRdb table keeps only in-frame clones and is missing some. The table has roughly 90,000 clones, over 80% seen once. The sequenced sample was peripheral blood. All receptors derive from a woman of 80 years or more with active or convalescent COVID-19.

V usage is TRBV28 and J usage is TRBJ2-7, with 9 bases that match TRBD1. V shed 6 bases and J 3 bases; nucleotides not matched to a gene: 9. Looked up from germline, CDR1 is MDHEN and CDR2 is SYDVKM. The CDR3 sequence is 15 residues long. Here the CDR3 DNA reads TGTGCCAGCAGCCCCGCGGGACAGGGCTACTACGAGCAGTACTTC. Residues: CASSPAGQGYYEQYF.

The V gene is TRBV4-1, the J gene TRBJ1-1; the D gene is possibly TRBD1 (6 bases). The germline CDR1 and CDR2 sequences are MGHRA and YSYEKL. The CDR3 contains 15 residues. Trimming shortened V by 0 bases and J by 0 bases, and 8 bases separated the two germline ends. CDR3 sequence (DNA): TGCGCCAGCAGCCAAGAAGGGGGTATGAACACTGAAGCTTTCTTT. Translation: CASSQEGGMNTEAFF.

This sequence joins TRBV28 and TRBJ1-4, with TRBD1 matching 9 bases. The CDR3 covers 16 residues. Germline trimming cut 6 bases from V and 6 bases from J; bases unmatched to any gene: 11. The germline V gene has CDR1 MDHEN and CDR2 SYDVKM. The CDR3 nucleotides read TGTGCCAGCAGCCTCTTGGGACAGGGAGGAGATGAAAAACTGTTTTTT. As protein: CASSLLGQGGDEKLFF.

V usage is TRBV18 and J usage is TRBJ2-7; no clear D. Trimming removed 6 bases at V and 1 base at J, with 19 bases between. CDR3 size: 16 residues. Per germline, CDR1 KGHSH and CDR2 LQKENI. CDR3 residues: CASSLGVVSRSYEQYF. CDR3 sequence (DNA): TGTGCCAGCTCTCTTGGTGTAGTCTCCCGGTCCTACGAGCAGTACTTC.

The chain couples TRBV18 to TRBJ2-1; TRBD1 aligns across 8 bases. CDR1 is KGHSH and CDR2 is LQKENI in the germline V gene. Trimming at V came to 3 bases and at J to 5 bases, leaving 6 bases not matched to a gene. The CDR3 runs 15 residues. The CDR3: CASSPGQARNNEQFF. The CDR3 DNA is TGTGCCAGCTCACCGGGACAGGCTAGAAACAATGAGCAGTTCTTC.

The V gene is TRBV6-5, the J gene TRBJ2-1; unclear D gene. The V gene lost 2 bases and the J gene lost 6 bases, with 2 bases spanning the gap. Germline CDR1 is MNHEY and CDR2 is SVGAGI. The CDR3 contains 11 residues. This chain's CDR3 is CASSYLNEQFF. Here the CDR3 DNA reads TGTGCCAGCAGTTACCTCAATGAGCAGTTCTTC.

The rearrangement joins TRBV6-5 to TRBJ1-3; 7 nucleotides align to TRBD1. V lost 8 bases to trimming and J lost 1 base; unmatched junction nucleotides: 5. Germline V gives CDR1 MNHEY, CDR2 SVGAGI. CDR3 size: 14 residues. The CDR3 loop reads CASYQQGSGNTIYF. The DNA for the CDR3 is TGTGCCAGCTACCAACAGGGGTCTGGAAACACCATATATTTT.

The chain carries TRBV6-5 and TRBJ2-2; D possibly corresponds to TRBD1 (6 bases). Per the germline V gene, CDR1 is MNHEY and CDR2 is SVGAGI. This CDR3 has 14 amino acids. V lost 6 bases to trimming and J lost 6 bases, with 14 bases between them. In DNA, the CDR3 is TGTGCCAGCAGCGCTACTACAGGGTCCGGGGAGCTGTTTTTT. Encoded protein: CASSATTGSGELFF.

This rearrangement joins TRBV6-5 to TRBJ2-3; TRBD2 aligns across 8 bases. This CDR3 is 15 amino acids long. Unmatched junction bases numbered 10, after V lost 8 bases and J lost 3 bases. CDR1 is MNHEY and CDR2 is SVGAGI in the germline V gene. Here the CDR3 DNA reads TGTGCCAGCGCCGAAAGCGGGAGTAGAACAGATACGCAGTATTTT. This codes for CASAESGSRTDTQYF.

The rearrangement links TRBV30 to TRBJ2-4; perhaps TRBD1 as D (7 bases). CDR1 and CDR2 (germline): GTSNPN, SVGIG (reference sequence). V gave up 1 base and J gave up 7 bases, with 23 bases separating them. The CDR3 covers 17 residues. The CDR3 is CAWSGEDLRTGYNIQYF. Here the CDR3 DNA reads TGTGCCTGGAGTGGGGAGGACCTTCGGACAGGCTACAACATTCAGTACTTC.

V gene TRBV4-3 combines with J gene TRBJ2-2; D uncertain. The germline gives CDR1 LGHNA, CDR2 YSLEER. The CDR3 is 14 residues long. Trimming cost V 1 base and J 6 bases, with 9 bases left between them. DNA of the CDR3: TGCGCCAGCAGCCAAGGTCTCATAGCCGGGGAGCTGTTTTTT. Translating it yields CASSQGLIAGELFF.